The clone carrying this T cell receptor beta chain was counted a single time. Its antigen is unidentified. Measured with immunoSEQ multiplex PCR; TCRdb has only the in-frame clones, and not every one. This table holds 150,000 or so clones, 91% found once. The sample originates from a study of T cell responses to AZD1222 COVID-19 vaccine. As for the study in general: Combined were second doses at about 4 or about 12 weeks.

Germline values: CDR1 SGHTA, CDR2 FQGNSA. V was cut by 1 base and J by 3 bases, with 13 bases left in between. CDR3 length: 15 residues. General study findings and limits: Compared with day 0, the breadth and depth of the Spike-specific TCR repertoire rose significantly after two doses of AZD1222. It should be noted that donors were predominantly white British and more often female, and clonal diversity was possibly underestimated.

The source of this sequence is an adult in good health. V gene TRBV7-2 combines with J gene TRBJ2-7; a possible D gene is TRBD2 (6 bases). The input for sequencing was peripheral blood, taken on day 0 of AZD1222 vaccination. The CDR3 DNA sequence: TGTGCCAGCAGCTTAGTGGCACAGGAGGGCTACGAGCAGTACTTC. Translating gives CASSLVAQEGYEQYF.